These T cell receptor beta chains were read from a single sample in a study of blood T cells in healthy people across ages. A single record per CDR3 protein comes from TCRdb applying MiXCR to the 5' RACE reads. Here the sample spans around 2 million distinct CDR3 sequences, 30% to 40% being singletons. Sample: blood. All receptors derive from a human donor in good health. Both conserved end residues are part of each CDR3. D genes are given only for firm matches. Part of the rows lack a size; the others show once, few, many or a class for expanded clones.

size	V	J	D	DNA	CDR3
few	TRBV7-2	TRBJ2-1	-	TGTGCCAGCAGCTTAGTGGCAGGGAGTCTCTGCAATGAGCAGTTCTTC	CASSLVAGSLCNEQFF
many	TRBV4-1	TRBJ2-7	TRBD1	TGCGCCAGCAGCCAGGGACAGGGACCCACCTACGAGCAGTACTTC	CASSQGQGPTYEQYF
few	TRBV7-8	TRBJ2-1	-	TGTGCCAGCAGCTTTGTGAGGCCCTACAATGAGCAGTTCTTC	CASSFVRPYNEQFF
-	TRBV7-2	TRBJ1-2	-	TGTGCCAGCAGCCCCGGCGGCGAATTCTATGGCTACACCTTC	CASSPGGEFYGYTF
-	TRBV27	TRBJ1-2	-	TGTGCCAGCAGTTCCCTACAGGGAAGGGATGGCTACACCTTC	CASSSLQGRDGYTF
-	TRBV20-1	TRBJ2-3	-	TGCAGTGCTGCCGGGACCAACCCTCCAGATACGCAGTATTTT	CSAAGTNPPDTQYF
-	TRBV4-3	TRBJ1-2	-	TGCGCCAGCAGCCAAGTGTTGTGGACCTGTGGCTACACCTTC	CASSQVLWTCGYTF
few	TRBV7-3	TRBJ2-5	-	TGTGCCAGCAGCTCAGGGCCTAGCGAAGAGACCCAGTACTTC	CASSSGPSEETQYF
-	TRBV7-2	TRBJ2-1	-	TGTGCCAGCAGCCCTGGGGAAACCAATGAGCAGTTCTTC	CASSPGETNEQFF
-	TRBV12-3/TRBV12-4	TRBJ1-1	-	TGTGCCAGCAGTTTAAATTCAGGCACTGAAGCTTTCTTT	CASSLNSGTEAFF
-	TRBV7-9	TRBJ2-4	-	TGTGCCAGCAGCTCCTGGACTACCCCCAGGGGGGCCAAAAACATTCAGTACTTC	CASSSWTTPRGAKNIQYF
-	TRBV5-5	TRBJ2-3	-	TGTGCCAGCAGCTTGGCCTCCCGGGGGCCAGATACGCAGTATTTT	CASSLASRGPDTQYF
-	TRBV12-3/TRBV12-4	TRBJ2-7	TRBD1	TGTGCCAGCAGACCCGACAGGGAAAGCTCCTACGAGCAGTACTTC	CASRPDRESSYEQYF
-	TRBV29-1	TRBJ1-2	-	TGCAGCGTTGAAGGGCCAGAGGGCTACTATGGCTACACCTTC	CSVEGPEGYYGYTF
-	TRBV3-1	TRBJ2-3	-	TGTGCCAGCAGCCAATGTGTAGAACGCACAGATACGCAGTATTTT	CASSQCVERTDTQYF
-	TRBV6-2/TRBV6-3	TRBJ2-5	TRBD2	TGTGCCAGCAGTTACTCGGGACTAGCGGGGGATGTCGCCTGGGAGACCCAGTACTTC	CASSYSGLAGDVAWETQYF
-	TRBV7-2	TRBJ2-7	TRBD2	TGTGCCAGCAGCGCACAGACTAGCGGGGGGCCAAACTACGAGCAGTACTTC	CASSAQTSGGPNYEQYF
few	TRBV7-9	TRBJ2-1	-	TGTGCCAGCAGCCCCCCCGGGCTGCCAACATCCAATGAGCAGTTCTTC	CASSPPGLPTSNEQFF
-	TRBV6-2/TRBV6-3	TRBJ1-5	-	TGTGCCAGCAGTCCTACAGGGTTGACTCAGCCCCAGCATTTT	CASSPTGLTQPQHF
-	TRBV12-3/TRBV12-4	TRBJ1-5	-	TGTGCCAGCAGAAAGGGGGGGGATCAGCCCCAGCATTTT	CASRKGGDQPQHF
few	TRBV7-9	TRBJ2-3	-	TGTGCCAGCAGCTCATCGCGACGGGGAGTTCCCACAGATACGCAGTATTTT	CASSSSRRGVPTDTQYF
few	TRBV11-2	TRBJ2-1	-	TGTGCCAGCAGCTTAGACACCCTGAGGGAGACCCAGTTCTTC	CASSLDTLRETQFF
few	TRBV4-2	TRBJ2-5	-	TGTGCCAGCAGCCAGGGCCTGGGACTGACGCAAGAGACCCAGTACTTC	CASSQGLGLTQETQYF
-	TRBV20-1	TRBJ1-5	-	TGCAGTGCTAGGAAGGATTACGATCAGCCCCAGCATTTT	CSARKDYDQPQHF
-	TRBV20-1	TRBJ1-1	-	TGCAGTGCTAGGATGGGACATATGAACACTGAAGCTTTCTTT	CSARMGHMNTEAFF
-	TRBV4-3	TRBJ2-3	-	TGCGCCAGCAGCCAAGATGGGGGGCGAGATACGCAGTATTTT	CASSQDGGRDTQYF
few	TRBV5-4	TRBJ2-1	TRBD2	TGTGCCAGCAGCTTTAGCGGGGCCTCCTCCTACAATGAGCAGTTCTTC	CASSFSGASSYNEQFF
few	TRBV29-1	TRBJ2-7	-	TGCAGCGTCTCGGGATCTTACTCCTACGAGCAGTACTTC	CSVSGSYSYEQYF
few	TRBV20-1	TRBJ2-7	TRBD2	TGCAGTGCTAGTGGGACTAGCGGAATGATCTCCTACGAGCAGTACTTC	CSASGTSGMISYEQYF
few	TRBV28	TRBJ2-1	TRBD1	TGTGCCAGCACTGGACAGGGATCCGGGGAGCAGTTCTTC	CASTGQGSGEQFF
few	TRBV7-9	TRBJ1-2	TRBD1	TGTGCCAGCAGCTCCGCCGGGACAGCCAACTATGGCTACACCTTC	CASSSAGTANYGYTF
-	TRBV19	TRBJ2-7	TRBD1	TGTGCCAGTAGAACACAAGGACAGGGGAATTACGAGCAGTACTTC	CASRTQGQGNYEQYF
many	TRBV4-2	TRBJ2-3	-	TGTGCCAGCAGCCAAGCGCGGGAAGTCACAGATACGCAGTATTTT	CASSQAREVTDTQYF
few	TRBV10-3	TRBJ1-2	-	TGTGCCATCAATCACCCGAGCCTGAACTATGGCTACACCTTC	CAINHPSLNYGYTF
few	TRBV5-6	TRBJ2-1	-	TGTGCCAGCACCTTAGGGGGGGCTAATGAGCAGTTCTTC	CASTLGGANEQFF
-	TRBV4-2	TRBJ2-2	TRBD2	TGTGCCAGCAGCCAAGTGGAGCGGGGGGGGAGAACGAACACCGGGGAGCTGTTTTTT	CASSQVERGGRTNTGELFF
few	TRBV5-1	TRBJ1-5	-	TGCGCCAGCAGCTTGGCCGGGCAGGTCCATCAGCCCCAGCATTTT	CASSLAGQVHQPQHF
-	TRBV24-1	TRBJ2-1	TRBD1	TGTGCCACCAGTGCCACAGGGGCATTCAACTACAATGAGCAGTTCTTC	CATSATGAFNYNEQFF
-	TRBV11-2	TRBJ2-7	-	TGTGCCAGCAGCTCCTGGGTAGAAAGAGCCTCCTACGAGCAGTACTTC	CASSSWVERASYEQYF
-	TRBV15	TRBJ1-2	-	TGTGCCACCAGCAGAGATGATTGGGACAACACCTTC	CATSRDDWDNTF
few	TRBV28	TRBJ2-4	TRBD1	TGTGCCAGCAGCCCGGGACAGGGAGGCCAAGAGGCCCAGTACTTC	CASSPGQGGQEAQYF
many	TRBV29-1	TRBJ1-2	-	TGCAGCGTTGAGAGTGGGCTCTATGGCTACACCTTC	CSVESGLYGYTF
-	TRBV29-1	TRBJ2-5	-	TGCAGCGTGGACATTTCCCCGGGTGAGACCCAGTACTTC	CSVDISPGETQYF
-	TRBV7-2	TRBJ1-2	TRBD1	TGTGCCAGCGGGTCACCCGGGACAGGGAACTATGGCTACACCTTC	CASGSPGTGNYGYTF
-	TRBV24-1	TRBJ2-1	-	TGTGCCACCAGGGGACATAGCGGGCGATACAATGAGCAGTTCTTC	CATRGHSGRYNEQFF
few	TRBV7-2	TRBJ1-5	-	TGTGCCAGCAGCTTAGCGGGCCGTTATCAGCCCCAGCATTTT	CASSLAGRYQPQHF
once	TRBV19	TRBJ2-1	-	TGTGCCAGTAGTATGGCTAGTAGCTCCTACAATGAGCAGTTCTTC	CASSMASSSYNEQFF
-	TRBV11-3	TRBJ2-3	-	TGTGCCAGCAGCACCGCCTCCGGGGGCCCCTTAGGTACGGATACGCAGTATTTT	CASSTASGGPLGTDTQYF
-	TRBV6-2/TRBV6-3	TRBJ1-5	-	TGTGCCAGCAGCTCCGCTGGGCGTTATCAGCCCCAGCATTTT	CASSSAGRYQPQHF
few	TRBV15	TRBJ2-5	TRBD2	TGTGCCACCAGCAGAGATCTTCCCCAAAAGGGCCTAGCGGGGAACCAAGAGACCCAGTACTTC	CATSRDLPQKGLAGNQETQYF
few	TRBV5-8	TRBJ2-3	TRBD2	TGTGCCAGCAGCTTGGTGAGCGGGGGAAGCACAGATACGCAGTATTTT	CASSLVSGGSTDTQYF
few	TRBV5-1	TRBJ1-1	TRBD1	TGCGCCAGCAGTACCGGACAGGGGTGGACTGAAGCTTTCTTT	CASSTGQGWTEAFF
-	TRBV15	TRBJ1-5	-	TGTGCCACCAGCAGAGATGCGACGAGTCAGCCCCAGCATTTT	CATSRDATSQPQHF
-	TRBV6-5	TRBJ2-6	-	TGTGCCAGCAGTTACTTGAGGGACTCTGGGGCCAACGTCCTGACTTTC	CASSYLRDSGANVLTF
-	TRBV7-9	TRBJ2-7	TRBD1	TGTGCCAACCCATCCGGGACAGGTCCCTACGAGCAGTACTTC	CANPSGTGPYEQYF
-	TRBV6-5	TRBJ1-1	-	TGTGCCAGCAGTGAGACTGTCCAGAACACTGAAGCTTTCTTT	CASSETVQNTEAFF
-	TRBV20-1	TRBJ1-2	-	TGCAGTGCTCCAGCACTCACAACCGGGAACCTCCCTGGCTACACCTTC	CSAPALTTGNLPGYTF
-	TRBV7-9	TRBJ1-1	TRBD1	TGTGCCAGCAGCACCACGACAGGGTCTGAAGCTTTCTTT	CASSTTTGSEAFF
few	TRBV20-1	TRBJ2-5	-	TGCAGTGCAGAGAGAGCTGAAGAGACCCAGTACTTC	CSAERAEETQYF
once	TRBV4-1	TRBJ1-6	-	TGCGCCGGCAGCCAAGTTGGTCAACCCCTCCACTTT	CAGSQVGQPLHF